The 14 T cell receptor beta chains presented below share a single source sample, sequenced in a study of blood T cell repertoires in COVID-19. Assay: immunoSEQ multiplex PCR; the TCRdb copy retains only in-frame clones and omits some. The profile shows around 180,000 clones, 88% of them singletons. The sequenced sample consisted of peripheral blood. These receptors originate from a man aged 55 to 70 with acute or convalescent COVID-19.

In nucleotides, the CDR3 is TGTGCCAGCAGCAGCAGGGTCACCGGGGAGCTGTTTTTT. Its translation: CASSSRVTGELFF. V is TRBV7-2 and J is TRBJ2-2; possible D gene TRBD1, 5 bases. Germline loops: CDR1 SGHTA, CDR2 FQGNSA. The CDR3 is 13 residues long. Trimming cost V 5 bases and J 4 bases, with 8 bases left between them.

V is TRBV10-2 and J is TRBJ1-1; possible D gene TRBD1, 6 bases. Germline assignment: CDR1 WSHSY and CDR2 SAAADI. The V gene lost 3 bases and the J gene lost 7 bases, with 12 bases spanning the gap. The CDR3 consists of 13 residues. The DNA for the CDR3 is TGCGCCAGCAGTGAAGGACAGTTGATTGAAGCTTTCTTT. Translating it yields CASSEGQLIEAFF.

A remark on this clone: Other DNA sequences in the sample encode the same CDR3. V is TRBV18 and J is TRBJ2-2, with D possibly matching TRBD1 (6 bases). The germline V gene encodes CDR1 KGHSH and CDR2 LQKENI. This CDR3 spans 16 amino acids. The germline V and J ends were trimmed by 0 bases and 5 bases, with 13 bases remaining between them. The CDR3 loop reads CASSPPSRGNTGELFF. In DNA, the CDR3 is TGTGCCAGCTCACCACCGTCCAGGGGTAATACCGGGGAGCTGTTTTTT.

Here the CDR3 DNA reads TGTGCCAGCAGGACAACAGGGGGTGGCTACACCTTC. Its protein product is CASRTTGGGYTF. V is TRBV27 and J is TRBJ1-2; 8 nucleotides match TRBD1. Germline CDR1 is MNHEY and CDR2 is SMNVEV (reference sequence). Germline trimming cut 6 bases from V and 7 bases from J; bases unmatched to any gene: 4. The CDR3 totals 12 residues.

The chain couples TRBV7-9 to TRBJ1-5; 10 nucleotides align to TRBD1. Germline V lookup: CDR1 SEHNR, CDR2 FQNEAQ (reference sequence). CDR3 length: 16 residues. The V gene end was trimmed by 5 bases and the J gene end by 3 bases; junction bases not matched to a gene: 7. CDR3: CASSPGTGESNQPQHF. The CDR3 region has the DNA TGTGCCAGCAGCCCAGGGACAGGGGAATCCAATCAGCCCCAGCATTTT.

The chain links TRBV2 to TRBJ1-1; D perhaps matches TRBD1 (6 bases). V was trimmed by 8 bases and J by 0 bases, leaving 13 bases between them. This CDR3 is 14 amino acids long. The germline V gene has CDR1 SNHLY and CDR2 FYNNEI. This chain's CDR3 is CASHGTSMNTEAFF. The CDR3 region has the DNA TGTGCCAGCCACGGGACATCCATGAACACTGAAGCTTTCTTT.

The chain has TRBV6-5 and TRBJ1-5, with D hard to call. Per the germline V gene, CDR1 is MNHEY and CDR2 is SVGAGI. The CDR3 is made up of 15 amino acids. With 0 bases removed from V and 4 bases from J, the gap between germline ends came to 10 bases. The CDR3 nucleotides read TGTGCCAGCAGTTACTCCCCAGACAAGAATCAGCCCCAGCATTTT. Its translation: CASSYSPDKNQPQHF.

The chain links TRBV24-1 to TRBJ2-2; 7 bases are a match to TRBD1. The CDR3 has 18 residues. V lost 2 bases and J lost 4; bases outside the gene matches: 12. The germline V gene encodes CDR1 KGHDR and CDR2 SFDVKD. DNA for the CDR3: TGTGCCACCAGTGATTCTGAGGGGGCGGTATCGTTCACCGGGGAGCTGTTTTTT. Translating gives CATSDSEGAVSFTGELFF.

The V and J genes are TRBV14 and TRBJ1-6, with D unclear. Germline V lookup: CDR1 SGHDN, CDR2 FVKESK. V was shortened by 6 bases and J by 7 bases, with 10 bases between the two germline ends. The CDR3 length is 13 residues. The CDR3 nucleotides read TGTGCCAGCAGGTTAACAGCCAATTCACCCCTCCACTTT. Its protein product is CASRLTANSPLHF.

The DNA for the CDR3 is TGTGCCTGGCTCAGGGTCCCGAGTCACACTGAAGCTTTCTTT. As protein: CAWLRVPSHTEAFF. The J gene is TRBJ1-1, the V gene TRBV30; D is perhaps TRBD1 (5 bases). The germline gives CDR1 GTSNPN, CDR2 SVGIG (reference sequence). This CDR3 spans 14 amino acids. V was trimmed by 5 bases and J by 3 bases, leaving 16 bases between them.

As DNA, the CDR3 is TGTGCCAGCGTCGAAGGGGGATATACCGGTGAGCAGTTCTTC. It specifies CASVEGGYTGEQFF. J is TRBJ2-1 and V is TRBV27, with D possibly matching TRBD1 (6 bases). Per the germline V gene, CDR1 is MNHEY and CDR2 is SMNVEV (reference sequence). This CDR3 region has 14 residues. V lost 8 bases and J lost 9, with 20 bases in between.

The chain links TRBV5-5 to TRBJ1-2, with D maybe TRBD1 (5 bases). Germline V gives CDR1 SGHKS, CDR2 YYEKEE (reference sequence). The ends were cut back, 3 bases at V and 0 bases at J, with 12 bases in the middle. The CDR3 runs 15 residues. This chain's CDR3 is CASSSRQSSNYGYTF. CDR3 bases: TGTGCCAGCAGCTCTAGACAGAGCTCTAACTATGGCTACACCTTC.

The V and J genes are TRBV11-2 and TRBJ2-7; no clear D. The germline gives CDR1 SGHAT, CDR2 FQNNGV. This CDR3 contains 12 residues. V dropped 5 bases and J dropped 0 bases, with 5 bases sitting between them. The CDR3 reads CASSLSSYEQYF. The CDR3 DNA sequence: TGTGCCAGCAGCCTGAGCTCCTACGAGCAGTACTTC.

This chain joins TRBV5-1 and TRBJ1-2; D is possibly TRBD1 (5 bases). The germline V and J ends were trimmed by 0 bases and 6 bases, with 9 bases remaining between them. The germline V gene encodes CDR1 SGHRS and CDR2 YFSETQ. The CDR3 contains 13 residues. The CDR3: CASSLGTHDGYTF. The CDR3 nucleotides read TGCGCCAGCAGCTTGGGGACACACGATGGCTACACCTTC.